The present T cell receptor beta chain was sequenced within a study of blood T cell repertoires in COVID-19. Across the study: Samples representing acute and convalescent COVID-19 were sourced from the United States, Italy and Spain. Sources were T cells, B-cell-depleted T cells, or PBMCs; the material itself was cDNA or gDNA.

The germline V gene has CDR1 SGHRS and CDR2 YFSETQ. V lost 3 bases to trimming and J lost 4 bases, with 7 bases between them. The CDR3 has 13 residues. Per the original methods: Researchers report that nucleated cell counts were estimated from reference gene primer amplification. Produced via immunoSEQ multiplex PCR; TCRdb's table is partial and in-frame only. Clonal size and the V and J genes are those of that table, whereas D and trimming came from the DNA. The sample yields 250,000 to 350,000 clones, 80% to 90% seen once. What was sequenced was peripheral blood. The rearrangement uses TRBV5-1 and TRBJ1-4, with D perhaps matching TRBD1 (5 bases). The clonotype comes from a woman in her 70s with COVID-19, enrolled during active disease. CDR3 sequence: CASSSQGNEKLFF. The CDR3 nucleotides are TGCGCCAGCAGCTCTCAGGGTAATGAAAAACTGTTTTTT.